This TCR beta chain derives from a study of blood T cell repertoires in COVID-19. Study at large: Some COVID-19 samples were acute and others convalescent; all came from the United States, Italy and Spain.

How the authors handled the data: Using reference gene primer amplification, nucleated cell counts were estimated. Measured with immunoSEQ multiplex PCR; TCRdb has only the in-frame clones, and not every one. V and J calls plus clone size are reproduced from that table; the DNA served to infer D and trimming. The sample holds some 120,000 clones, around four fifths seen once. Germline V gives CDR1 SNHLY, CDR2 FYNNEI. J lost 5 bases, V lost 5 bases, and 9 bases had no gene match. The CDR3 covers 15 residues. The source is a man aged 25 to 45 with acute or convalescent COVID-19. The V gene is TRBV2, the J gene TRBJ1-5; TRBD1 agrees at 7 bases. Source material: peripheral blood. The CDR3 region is CASSRRQGSDQPQHF. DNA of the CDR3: TGTGCCAGCAGTAGGAGACAGGGTTCAGATCAGCCCCAGCATTTT.